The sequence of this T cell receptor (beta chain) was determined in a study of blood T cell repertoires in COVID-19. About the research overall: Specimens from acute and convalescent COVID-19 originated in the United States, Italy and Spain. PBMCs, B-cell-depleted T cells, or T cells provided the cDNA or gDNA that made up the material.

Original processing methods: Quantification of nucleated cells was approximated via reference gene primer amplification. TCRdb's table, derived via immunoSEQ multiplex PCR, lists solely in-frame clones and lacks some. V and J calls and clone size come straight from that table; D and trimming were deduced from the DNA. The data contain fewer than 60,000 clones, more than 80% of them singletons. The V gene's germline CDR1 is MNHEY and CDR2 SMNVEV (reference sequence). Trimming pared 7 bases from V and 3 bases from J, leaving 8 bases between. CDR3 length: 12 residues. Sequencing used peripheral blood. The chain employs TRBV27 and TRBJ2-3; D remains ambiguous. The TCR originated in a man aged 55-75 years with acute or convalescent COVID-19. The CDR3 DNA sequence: TGTGCCAGCACAGGCAGGACAGATACGCAGTATTTT. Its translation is CASTGRTDTQYF.